This T cell receptor beta chain was sequenced for a study of CD8 T cells in ankylosing spondylitis. This clonotype came up many times. Germline CDR1 and CDR2: SGDLS and YYNGEE. The CDR3 has 16 amino acids. Deletions cut 4 bases from V and 2 bases from J, with 17 bases between. Each CDR3 protein is one row after TCRdb ran MiXCR on the 5' RACE reads. The sample contains approximately 43,000 distinct CDR3 sequences, about 4.2% of which appear only once. The chain has TRBV9 and TRBJ2-3; D is perhaps TRBD2 (6 bases). The sample comprised blood, either unsorted or a sorted T cell fraction (not recorded which). The TCR was taken from a female donor with ankylosing spondylitis or in good health (not recorded which). The chain's CDR3 is CASSQDSGGNTDTQYF. The CDR3 DNA reads TGTGCCAGCAGCCAAGATTCCGGCGGGAACACAGATACGCAGTATTTT.